The subject of this entry is one TCR beta chain. Seattle-derived patients entered the study during active infection and were followed longitudinally. Here immunoSEQ multiplex PCR was the method, and the copy in TCRdb shows in-frame clones only, minus some. The sample lists about 500,000 clones, about 91% occurring once. This CDR3 contains 14 residues. V lost 2 bases and J lost 2, with 7 bases in between. Germline assignment: CDR1 SGHRS and CDR2 YFSETQ. These data are taken from a study of blood T cell repertoires in COVID-19. Across the whole study: Acute-phase and convalescent COVID-19 samples originated in the United States, Italy and Spain. PBMCs, B-cell-depleted T cells, or T cells provided the cDNA or gDNA that made up the material.

The chain has TRBV5-1 and TRBJ2-2; no clear D. This receptor was taken from a man younger than 35 with COVID-19, enrolled during active disease. Sample: peripheral blood. The DNA of the CDR3 is TGCGCCAGCAGCTTAACACGTAACACCGGGGAGCTGTTTTTT. Encoded protein: CASSLTRNTGELFF.